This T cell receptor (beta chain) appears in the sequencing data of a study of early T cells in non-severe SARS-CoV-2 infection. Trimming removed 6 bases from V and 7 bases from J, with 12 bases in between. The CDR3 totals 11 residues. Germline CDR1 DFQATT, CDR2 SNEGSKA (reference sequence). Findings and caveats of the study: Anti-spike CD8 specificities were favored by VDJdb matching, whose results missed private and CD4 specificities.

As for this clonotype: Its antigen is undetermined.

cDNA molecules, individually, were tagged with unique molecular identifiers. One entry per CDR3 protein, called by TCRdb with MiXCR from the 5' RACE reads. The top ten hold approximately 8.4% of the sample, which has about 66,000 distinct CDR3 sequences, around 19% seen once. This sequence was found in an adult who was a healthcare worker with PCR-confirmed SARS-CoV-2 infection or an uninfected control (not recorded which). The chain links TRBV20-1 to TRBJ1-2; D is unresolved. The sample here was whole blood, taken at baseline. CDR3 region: CSAVSPTGYTF. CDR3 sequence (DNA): TGCAGTGCCGTAAGCCCTACTGGCTACACCTTC.